The present TCR beta chain was sequenced within a study of shared clonotypes between healthy human individuals. General study results and limits: The diversity represented, both genetic and in exposure history, was limited by few donors.

About this clone itself: Its target is unknown.

This CDR3 region has 18 residues. V was clipped by 6 bases and J by 5 bases; unmatched bases: 15. Per the germline V gene, CDR1 is MDHEN and CDR2 is SYDVKM. At deep level, the assay was performed. Researchers divided each subset's genomic DNA evenly across several immunoSEQ plates. Using immunoSEQ multiplex PCR, the repertoire was profiled, and TCRdb retains in-frame clones only, with some absent. This sample has approximately 330,000 clones, with more than 60% found just once. This clonotype was obtained from a man aged 25-40 years in good health. Sequenced input: memory CD4+ T cells sorted from blood. Subset meaning: CD45RA-negative fraction. This sequence joins TRBV28 and TRBJ2-1, with 11 bases identical to TRBD2. The CDR3 region has the DNA TGTGCCAGCAGACGTATCAACATAGCGGGAGGGATGAACAATGAGCAGTTCTTC. It is translated as CASRRINIAGGMNNEQFF.